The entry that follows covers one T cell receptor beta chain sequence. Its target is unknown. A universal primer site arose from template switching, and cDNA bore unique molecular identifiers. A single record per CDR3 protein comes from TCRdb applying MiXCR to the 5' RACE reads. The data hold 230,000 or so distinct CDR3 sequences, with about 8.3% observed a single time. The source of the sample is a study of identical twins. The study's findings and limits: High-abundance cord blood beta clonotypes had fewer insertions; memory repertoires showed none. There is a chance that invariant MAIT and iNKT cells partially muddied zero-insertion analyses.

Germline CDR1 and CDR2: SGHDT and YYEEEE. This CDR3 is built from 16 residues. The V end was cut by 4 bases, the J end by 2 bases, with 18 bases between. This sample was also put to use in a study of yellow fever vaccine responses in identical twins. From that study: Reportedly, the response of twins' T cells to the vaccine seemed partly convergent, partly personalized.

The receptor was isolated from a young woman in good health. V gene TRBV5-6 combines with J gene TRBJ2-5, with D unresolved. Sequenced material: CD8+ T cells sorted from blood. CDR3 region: CASSPEKIRRQETQYF. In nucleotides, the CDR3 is TGTGCCAGCAGCCCAGAGAAAATACGCAGGCAAGAGACCCAGTACTTC.